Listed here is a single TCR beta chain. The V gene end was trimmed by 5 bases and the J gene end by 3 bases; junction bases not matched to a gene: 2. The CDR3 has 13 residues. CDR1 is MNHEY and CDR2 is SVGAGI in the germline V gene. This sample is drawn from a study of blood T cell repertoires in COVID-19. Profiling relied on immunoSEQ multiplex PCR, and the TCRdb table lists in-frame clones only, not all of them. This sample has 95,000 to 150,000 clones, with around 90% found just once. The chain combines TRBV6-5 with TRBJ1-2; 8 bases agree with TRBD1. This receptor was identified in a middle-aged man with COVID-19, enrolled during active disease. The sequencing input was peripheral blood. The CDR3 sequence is CASSLTGDYGYTF. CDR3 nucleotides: TGTGCCAGCAGTCTGACAGGGGACTATGGCTACACCTTC.